This TCR beta chain is from a study of blood T cell repertoires in COVID-19. Background on the study: Acute-phase and convalescent COVID-19 samples originated in the United States, Italy and Spain.

The CDR3 is made up of 14 amino acids. V gave up 6 bases and J gave up 3 bases; unmatched junction bases: 5. CDR1 SNHLY and CDR2 FYNNEI come from the germline V gene. TCRdb's copy holds only in-frame clones and misses some; the assay was immunoSEQ multiplex PCR. The data hold fewer than 95,000 clones, with 74% observed a single time. The receptor's source is a man aged 70-80 years with COVID-19, enrolled during active disease. The V call is TRBV2, the J call TRBJ1-5; 7 bases line up with TRBD1. Sequencing input: peripheral blood. The DNA for the CDR3 is TGTGCCAGCAGCTTGACAGGGAACAATCAGCCCCAGCATTTT. This gives the protein CASSLTGNNQPQHF.